These 8 T cell receptor beta chains were sequenced from one sample in a study of tumor-infiltrating lymphocytes in primary liver carcinoma. It was from around 20-30 mg of unsorted bulk tissue that RNA and DNA were co-extracted. Total RNA (around 0.45 ug) served as template for TCR beta cDNA synthesis primed by a constant-region primer. Libraries for TCR beta were built through three nested multiplex PCR rounds, which together made up a slightly modified ARM-PCR procedure. TRBV1-TRBV30 forward primers paired with a C-beta reverse primer drove the first two PCR rounds, roughly 9 cycles each. TCRdb passed the multiplex PCR reads through MiXCR, listing each CDR3 protein once. The sample shows around 40,000 distinct CDR3 sequences, about 73% of them seen only once. Source material: liver tumor tissue from sampling region 2. The subset is: tumor region T2, inferior pole. These receptors were collected from a man aged 35 to 55 with primary liver carcinoma and hepatitis B virus infection.

Notes on this clonotype: Sequence at one end of the junction differs from germline and may be a read error. This chain connects TRBV4-2 to TRBJ2-7; D gene unclear. The germline CDR1 and CDR2 sequences are LGHNA and YNFKEQ. There are 12 residues in the CDR3. The CDR3 DNA reads as TGTACCAGCAGCCAAGATCGTAACGAGCAGTACTTC. It encodes CTSSQDRNEQYF.

As for this clonotype: Because it lacks the conserved phenylalanine or tryptophan at the end, this CDR3 is likely a read error. The chain employs TRBV6-1 and TRBJ2-4; D possibly corresponds to TRBD2 (6 bases). The CDR3 is 14 residues long. Germline CDR1 is MNHNS and CDR2 is SASEGT. The V end was cut by 3 bases, the J end by 8 bases, with 14 bases between. CDR3 residues: CASSDGTPRDIQYI. CDR3 sequence (DNA): TGTGCCAGCAGTGACGGGACTCCTCGGGACATTCAGTACATC.

Concerning this clonotype itself: The junction differs from germline at one of its ends, possibly a read error. This chain uses TRBV12-3 or TRBV12-4 with TRBJ2-3; TRBD2 aligns across 8 bases. CDR3 length: 16 residues. This CDR3 is CASSLDYSGSTDMQFF. The CDR3 nucleotides are TGTGCCAGCAGTTTAGATTACAGCGGGAGCACAGATATGCAGTTTTTT.

This clonotype was counted between two and nine times. Sequence at one end of the junction differs from germline and may be a read error. The V gene is TRBV6-5, the J gene TRBJ2-6; D possibly uses TRBD1 or TRBD2 (6 bases each). This CDR3 has 15 amino acids. The V gene's germline CDR1 is MNHEY and CDR2 SVGAGI. This chain's CDR3 is CASRYGGSRANVLTF. The CDR3 nucleotides read TGTGCCAGCAGATACGGGGGCTCTAGGGCCAACGTCCTGACTTTC.

The CDR3 coding sequence is TGTGCCAGCAGCTTCCCCGGAACTAGCGAGACTAAAAACATTCAGTACTTC. It encodes CASSFPGTSETKNIQYF. This chain joins TRBV11-1 and TRBJ2-4, with TRBD2 matching 7 bases. CDR1 is SGHAT and CDR2 is FQDESV in the germline V gene (reference sequence). The CDR3 spans 17 residues. The V segment lost 3 bases and the J segment 4 bases; nucleotides outside the gene matches: 12.

The V call is TRBV28, the J call TRBJ2-7; 11 nucleotides line up with TRBD2. The germline CDR1 and CDR2 sequences are MDHEN and SYDVKM. V lost 10 bases to trimming and J lost 0 bases; unmatched junction nucleotides: 5. This CDR3 has 14 amino acids. The CDR3 sequence is CATIAGGSSYEQYF. CDR3 DNA sequence: TGTGCCACCATAGCGGGAGGGAGCTCCTACGAGCAGTACTTC.

This clonotype showed up many times. The chain recombines TRBV6-2 or TRBV6-3 with TRBJ2-1; D gene ambiguous. The CDR3 runs to 13 residues. Germline V CDR1 and CDR2: MNHEY, SVGEGT. Trimming pared 0 bases from V and 6 bases from J, leaving 6 bases between. The CDR3 DNA follows: TGTGCCAGCAGTTACTCGAATGGCAATGAGCAGTTCTTC. Its translation: CASSYSNGNEQFF.

Of note for this clonotype: Mismatch with germline at one junction end may stem from a read error. The V call is TRBV6-2 or TRBV6-3, the J call TRBJ1-4; D unresolved. The CDR3 has 16 residues. CDR1 is MNHEY, CDR2 SVGEGT, per germline. The CDR3 coding sequence is TGTGCCGGCAGTACGATTATAGGAGGTTTTGGTGAAAAATTGTTTTTT. Encoded protein: CAGSTIIGGFGEKLFF.